The 7 T cell receptor beta chains reported below all come from one sample, sequenced in a study of blood T cell repertoires in COVID-19. TCRdb's copy holds only in-frame clones and misses some; the assay was immunoSEQ multiplex PCR. Among about 70,000 clones listed, more than 60% were seen once. The sequenced sample consisted of peripheral blood. These receptors were taken from a human donor in a cohort sampled during active COVID-19.

This clone was counted only a few times. The chain has TRBV7-2 and TRBJ1-1, with a tentative D call TRBD1 (5 bases). V gave up 4 bases and J gave up 2 bases, with 8 bases separating them. This CDR3 has 13 amino acids. The germline V gene encodes CDR1 SGHTA and CDR2 FQGNSA. CDR3 sequence (DNA): TGTGCCAGCAGCTATCAGGGAAACACTGAAGCTTTCTTT. It specifies CASSYQGNTEAFF. Complete variable domain (other parts from reference TRBV7-2 and TRBJ1-1): GAGVSQSPSNKVTEKGKDVELRCDPISGHTALYWYRQSLGQGLEFLIYFQGNSAPDKSGLPSDRFSAERTGGSVSTLTIQRTQQEDSAVYLCASSYQGNTEAFFGQGTRLTVV.

V gene TRBV27 combines with J gene TRBJ2-5; 9 bases are shared with TRBD2. Germline assignment: CDR1 MNHEY and CDR2 SMNVEV (reference sequence). The CDR3 extends over 17 amino acids. The V segment lost 6 bases and the J segment 0 bases; nucleotides outside the gene matches: 11. The CDR3 is CASRVRFAGGNQETQYF. CDR3 nucleotides: TGTGCCAGCAGAGTAAGGTTCGCGGGGGGGAACCAAGAGACCCAGTACTTC.

V is TRBV7-7 and J is TRBJ1-3; 10 bases map to TRBD1. This CDR3 has 15 residues. Trimming took 6 bases from V and 4 from J; bases not matched to a gene: 6. The germline gives CDR1 SSHAT, CDR2 FNYEAQ (reference sequence). CDR3 DNA sequence: TGTGCCAGCAGACCCGGGACAGGGGAAGGAAACACCATATATTTT. Its translation: CASRPGTGEGNTIYF. Drawing the rest from reference TRBV7-7 and TRBJ1-3, the complete variable domain is GAGVSQSPRYKVTKRGQDVTLRCDPISSHATLYWYQQALGQGPEFLTYFNYEAQPDKSGLPSDRFSAERPEGSISTLTIQRTEQRDSAMYRCASRPGTGEGNTIYFGEGSWLTVV.

V usage is TRBV9 and J usage is TRBJ2-3; the match to TRBD1 covers 10 bases. The J segment lost 2 bases and the V segment lost 3 bases, leaving 6 bases of the junction unmatched. CDR3 length: 16 residues. CDR1 is SGDLS and CDR2 is YYNGEE in the germline V gene. The CDR3 DNA reads TGTGCCAGCAGCGCCGGGACAGGGGCCAACACAGATACGCAGTATTTT. Translated, it gives CASSAGTGANTDTQYF.

V is TRBV5-6 and J is TRBJ2-3; 7 nucleotides agree with TRBD1. The CDR3 is 13 residues long. Germline V lookup: CDR1 SGHDT, CDR2 YYEEEE. The trim removed 4 bases at V and 4 bases at J, leaving 3 bases unmatched. In DNA form, the CDR3 reads TGTGCCAGCAGCCAAGACAGGGCAGATACGCAGTATTTT. The encoded protein is CASSQDRADTQYF.

This clone showed up just once. The chain is built from TRBV24-1 and TRBJ2-2; 10 bases agree with TRBD1. With 3 bases clipped from V and 7 bases from J, the junction kept 7 bases outside the gene matches. CDR1 is KGHDR and CDR2 is SFDVKD in the germline V gene. The CDR3 extends over 16 amino acids. CDR3 sequence: CATSDPDRGLGGELFF. The CDR3 nucleotides are TGTGCCACCAGTGATCCCGACAGGGGGCTAGGCGGGGAGCTGTTTTTT.

The genes are TRBV2 and TRBJ1-3; D is perhaps TRBD1 (6 bases). CDR3 length equals 16 residues. V was trimmed by 4 bases and J by 3 bases, leaving 16 bases between them. The germline gives CDR1 SNHLY, CDR2 FYNNEI. The CDR3, as DNA: TGTGCCAGCAGTGTTCTGGGGGCGGTAAATGGAAACACCATATATTTT. Encoded protein: CASSVLGAVNGNTIYF.